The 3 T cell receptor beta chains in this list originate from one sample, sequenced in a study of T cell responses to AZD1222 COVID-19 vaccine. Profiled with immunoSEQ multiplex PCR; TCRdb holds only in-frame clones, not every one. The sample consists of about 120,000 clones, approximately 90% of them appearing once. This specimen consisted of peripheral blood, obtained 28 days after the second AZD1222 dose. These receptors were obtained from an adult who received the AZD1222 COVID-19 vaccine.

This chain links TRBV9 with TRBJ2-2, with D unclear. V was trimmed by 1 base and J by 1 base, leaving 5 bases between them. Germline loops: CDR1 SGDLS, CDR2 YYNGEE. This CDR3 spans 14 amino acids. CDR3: CASSVLWNTGELFF. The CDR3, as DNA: TGTGCCAGCAGCGTATTATGGAACACCGGGGAGCTGTTTTTT.

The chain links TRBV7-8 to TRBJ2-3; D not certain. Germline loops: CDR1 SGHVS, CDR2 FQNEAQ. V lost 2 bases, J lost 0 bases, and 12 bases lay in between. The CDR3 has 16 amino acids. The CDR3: CASSLRPRASTDTQYF. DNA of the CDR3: TGTGCCAGCAGCTTACGCCCTAGGGCGAGCACAGATACGCAGTATTTT.

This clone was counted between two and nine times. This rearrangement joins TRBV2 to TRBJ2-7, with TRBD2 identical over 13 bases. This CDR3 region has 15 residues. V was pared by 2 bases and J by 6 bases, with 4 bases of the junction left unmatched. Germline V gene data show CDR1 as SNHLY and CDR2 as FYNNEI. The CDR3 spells CASSEQLAGGTEQYF. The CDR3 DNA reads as TGTGCCAGCAGTGAACAACTAGCGGGAGGGACCGAGCAGTACTTC.